A selection of T cell receptor beta chains follows, all from one sample in a study of T cells after somatic rescue of genetic block. The assay was immunoSEQ multiplex PCR, and TCRdb's table has in-frame clones only and misses some. The table records approximately 100,000 clones, about 87% of them present only once. Material for sequencing was peripheral blood mononuclear cells (PBMCs). These TCRs come from a woman aged 18-35 years. Both conserved end residues are part of each CDR3. The D gene is left open where the match is weak. For some rows the clone size is stated as once, few or many, or as a class when expanded; others skip it.

j_gene: TRBJ2-7
d_gene: NA
abundance: NA
v_gene: TRBV7-9
CDR3aa: CASSRGGSSYEQYF
CDR3nt: TGTGCCAGCAGCCGCGGTGGATCCTCCTACGAGCAGTACTTC

j_gene: TRBJ1-4
d_gene: TRBD1
abundance: NA
v_gene: TRBV6-6
CDR3aa: CASSYPSGQANEKLFF
CDR3nt: TGTGCCAGCAGTTACCCCTCCGGACAGGCTAATGAAAAACTGTTTTTT

j_gene: TRBJ2-1
d_gene: NA
abundance: NA
v_gene: TRBV6-6
CDR3aa: CASTGPYNEQFF
CDR3nt: TGTGCCAGCACAGGGCCTTACAATGAGCAGTTCTTC

j_gene: TRBJ2-3
d_gene: NA
abundance: NA
v_gene: TRBV11-3
CDR3aa: CASKATSTDTQYF
CDR3nt: TGTGCCAGCAAAGCGACGAGTACAGATACGCAGTATTTT

j_gene: TRBJ2-2
d_gene: NA
abundance: NA
v_gene: TRBV6-5
CDR3aa: CATASQPTNTGELFF
CDR3nt: TGTGCCACGGCCTCCCAGCCGACGAACACCGGGGAGCTGTTTTTT

j_gene: TRBJ2-2
d_gene: NA
abundance: NA
v_gene: TRBV4-2
CDR3aa: CASSPSKNTGELFF
CDR3nt: TGTGCCAGCAGCCCTTCCAAGAACACCGGGGAGCTGTTTTTT

j_gene: TRBJ1-1
d_gene: NA
abundance: NA
v_gene: TRBV29-1
CDR3aa: CSAGGYTEAFF
CDR3nt: TGCAGCGCTGGAGGGTACACTGAAGCTTTCTTT

j_gene: TRBJ2-1
d_gene: NA
abundance: NA
v_gene: TRBV7-9
CDR3aa: CASSVGTDEQFF
CDR3nt: TGTGCCAGCAGCGTAGGAACGGATGAGCAGTTCTTC

j_gene: TRBJ2-5
d_gene: NA
abundance: NA
v_gene: TRBV5-6
CDR3aa: CASSLEPGAETQYF
CDR3nt: TGTGCCAGCAGCTTGGAGCCAGGGGCAGAGACCCAGTACTTC

j_gene: TRBJ1-4
d_gene: NA
abundance: few
v_gene: TRBV9
CDR3aa: CASSVGGGSEKLFF
CDR3nt: TGTGCCAGCAGCGTAGGAGGGGGGAGTGAAAAACTGTTTTTT

j_gene: TRBJ2-2
d_gene: TRBD2
abundance: NA
v_gene: TRBV6-1
CDR3aa: CASSASSGSPSGELFF
CDR3nt: TGTGCCAGCAGTGCATCTAGCGGGAGTCCCTCCGGGGAGCTGTTTTTT

j_gene: TRBJ1-5
d_gene: TRBD1
abundance: few
v_gene: TRBV19
CDR3aa: CASTLTGTQPQHF
CDR3nt: TGTGCCAGTACTTTGACAGGGACTCAGCCCCAGCATTTT

j_gene: TRBJ2-7
d_gene: TRBD1
abundance: NA
v_gene: TRBV7-9
CDR3aa: CASSSFDRAYEQYF
CDR3nt: TGTGCCAGCAGCTCCTTTGACAGGGCTTACGAGCAGTACTTC

j_gene: TRBJ2-4
d_gene: NA
abundance: NA
v_gene: TRBV2
CDR3aa: CASKGLVGKNIQYF
CDR3nt: TGTGCCAGCAAGGGCCTAGTCGGCAAAAACATTCAGTACTTC

j_gene: TRBJ1-1
d_gene: TRBD1
abundance: NA
v_gene: TRBV28
CDR3aa: CASSLPPRGQRGAFF
CDR3nt: TGTGCCAGCAGTTTACCCCCCAGGGGGCAACGGGGAGCTTTCTTT

j_gene: TRBJ1-1
d_gene: NA
abundance: NA
v_gene: TRBV11-3
CDR3aa: CASSRMGQNTEAFF
CDR3nt: TGTGCCAGCAGCCGGATGGGACAGAACACTGAAGCTTTCTTT

j_gene: TRBJ1-4
d_gene: TRBD1
abundance: NA
v_gene: TRBV28
CDR3aa: CASSPNRGGQGRSNEKLFF
CDR3nt: TGTGCCAGCAGTCCAAATAGGGGGGGACAGGGGCGAAGTAATGAAAAACTGTTTTTT

j_gene: TRBJ1-2
d_gene: TRBD1
abundance: NA
v_gene: TRBV30
CDR3aa: CAWTPGQWNYGYTF
CDR3nt: TGTGCCTGGACCCCGGGACAGTGGAACTATGGCTACACCTTC

j_gene: TRBJ2-7
d_gene: NA
abundance: NA
v_gene: TRBV27
CDR3aa: CASRNRDSYEQYF
CDR3nt: TGTGCCAGCAGAAACAGGGACTCCTACGAGCAGTACTTC

j_gene: TRBJ2-1
d_gene: NA
abundance: NA
v_gene: TRBV7-9
CDR3aa: CASSLRGRDIVEQFF
CDR3nt: TGTGCCAGCAGCTTACGGGGGAGGGACATTGTTGAGCAGTTCTTC

j_gene: TRBJ1-4
d_gene: NA
abundance: NA
v_gene: TRBV25-1
CDR3aa: CASNGGGYNEKLFF
CDR3nt: TGTGCCAGCAACGGGGGGGGTTATAATGAAAAACTGTTTTTT

j_gene: TRBJ1-2
d_gene: TRBD1
abundance: NA
v_gene: TRBV9
CDR3aa: CASSVDRQGRGYGYTF
CDR3nt: TGTGCCAGCAGCGTAGACCGACAGGGACGAGGCTATGGCTACACCTTC

j_gene: TRBJ1-5
d_gene: NA
abundance: NA
v_gene: TRBV6-5
CDR3aa: CASGVRSNQPQHF
CDR3nt: TGTGCCAGTGGGGTTCGTAGCAATCAGCCCCAGCATTTT

j_gene: TRBJ2-7
d_gene: NA
abundance: NA
v_gene: TRBV9
CDR3aa: CASSVGQGEAEQYF
CDR3nt: TGTGCCAGCAGCGTAGGTCAGGGGGAGGCCGAGCAGTACTTC

j_gene: TRBJ1-2
d_gene: TRBD1
abundance: NA
v_gene: TRBV10-2
CDR3aa: CASSESRDRASYTF
CDR3nt: TGCGCCAGCAGTGAGTCCCGGGACAGGGCAAGCTACACCTTC

j_gene: TRBJ1-5
d_gene: NA
abundance: few
v_gene: TRBV7-3
CDR3aa: CASSSDRNQPQHF
CDR3nt: TGTGCCAGCAGCTCAGACAGGAATCAGCCCCAGCATTTT

j_gene: TRBJ2-3
d_gene: NA
abundance: NA
v_gene: TRBV12-5
CDR3aa: CASAAGTRQYF
CDR3nt: TGTGCTAGTGCCGCCGGGACAAGGCAGTATTTT

j_gene: TRBJ2-7
d_gene: TRBD2
abundance: NA
v_gene: TRBV18
CDR3aa: CASSPPGLAGGPGEQYF
CDR3nt: TGTGCCAGCTCACCCCCGGGACTAGCGGGAGGGCCAGGCGAGCAGTACTTC

j_gene: TRBJ1-3
d_gene: NA
abundance: NA
v_gene: TRBV5-1
CDR3aa: CASSPGQSNTIYF
CDR3nt: TGCGCCAGCAGCCCCGGACAGTCGAACACCATATATTTT